This note documents a single T cell receptor beta chain sequence. What it binds is not known. This specimen belongs to a study of T cell responses to AZD1222 COVID-19 vaccine. General study results and limits: Possibly, clonal diversity was underestimated; donors were largely white British and included more females. Spike-specific TCR breadth rose after two AZD1222 doses, and depth rose as well. Reportedly, nearly half the spike-specific TCRs target unmutated variant regions. Of the AZD1222 recipients, only 5 to 7 were seropositive at baseline.

The CDR3 length is 14 residues. V was trimmed by 6 bases and J by 7 bases, leaving 13 bases between them. Germline V lookup: CDR1 MNHEY, CDR2 SMNVEV (reference sequence). Here immunoSEQ multiplex PCR was the method, and the copy in TCRdb shows in-frame clones only, minus some. The profile shows 120,000 or so clones, more than 75% of them singletons. Specimen: peripheral blood, collected on day 0 of AZD1222 vaccination. The J gene is TRBJ1-6, the V gene TRBV27; D possibly corresponds to TRBD1 (5 bases). This clonotype originated in an adult in good health. CDR3 sequence (DNA): TGTGCCAGCAGCTTTGGGAGGGGAAATTCACCCCTCCACTTT. Its protein product is CASSFGRGNSPLHF.